This passage covers 25 T cell receptor beta chains from one sample sequenced in a study of blood T cell repertoires in COVID-19. Clones were sequenced by immunoSEQ multiplex PCR, and TCRdb holds only the in-frame ones, with some missing. The sample lists approximately 180,000 clones, roughly 87% occurring once. The sample was PBMCs or T cells enriched from blood (not recorded which). These receptors were taken from a human donor with acute COVID-19. The donor label of this sample is uncertain.

The chain employs TRBV11-2 and TRBJ2-1; D gene uncertain. V was clipped by 5 bases and J by 10 bases, with 12 bases between them. The CDR3 runs to 12 residues. Looked up from germline, CDR1 is SGHAT and CDR2 is FQNNGV. CDR3 nucleotides: TGTGCCAGCAGCCCCCTCGGGTGGGAGCAGTTCTTC. Its translation: CASSPLGWEQFF.

This rearrangement joins TRBV7-9 to TRBJ1-1, with 10 bases aligning to TRBD1. The CDR3 runs to 17 residues. Germline CDR1 and CDR2: SEHNR and FQNEAQ (reference sequence). V shed 5 bases and J 5 bases; nucleotides not matched to a gene: 14. CDR3 nucleotides: TGTGCCAGCAGCCCCCGGGGAGCGACAGGGGGCTTGACTGAAGCTTTCTTT. It codes for CASSPRGATGGLTEAFF.

This clone was picked up one time. The chain employs TRBV5-4 and TRBJ2-7, with 11 bases matching TRBD2. In germline, CDR1 is SGHNT, CDR2 YYREEE (reference sequence). The CDR3 extends over 15 amino acids. J gave up 1 base and V 4 bases, and 4 bases lay outside the gene matches. Here the CDR3 reads CASSPGLAVSYEQYF. CDR3 sequence (DNA): TGTGCCAGCAGCCCGGGACTAGCGGTTTCCTACGAGCAGTACTTC.

This sequence joins TRBV19 and TRBJ2-1, with 10 nucleotides matching TRBD2. Germline CDR1 and CDR2: LNHDA and SQIVND (reference sequence). The CDR3 totals 15 residues. Germline trimming cut 9 bases from V and 5 bases from J; bases unmatched to any gene: 10. CDR3 region: CASTALAGEHNEQFF. The CDR3 DNA sequence: TGTGCCAGCACGGCCCTAGCGGGGGAACACAATGAGCAGTTCTTC.

This chain links TRBV27 with TRBJ1-2; D gene unclear. There are 18 residues in the CDR3. V dropped 2 bases and J dropped 0 bases, with 19 bases sitting between them. Germline V CDR1 and CDR2: MNHEY, SMNVEV (reference sequence). The DNA of the CDR3 is TGTGCCAGCAGTTTAAACTACCCGAAGAGGGCTTCTAACTATGGCTACACCTTC. It encodes CASSLNYPKRASNYGYTF.

This chain connects TRBV28 to TRBJ2-5; TRBD1 matches 7 bases. This CDR3 region has 13 residues. CDR1 MDHEN and CDR2 SYDVKM come from the germline V gene. The V segment lost 4 bases and the J segment 5 bases; nucleotides outside the gene matches: 4. DNA of the CDR3: TGTGCCAGCAGTTCAGGGGGTTCGGAGACCCAGTACTTC. This translates into CASSSGGSETQYF.

J is TRBJ2-2 and V is TRBV7-8; 7 nucleotides match TRBD1. The CDR3 contains 14 residues. Unmatched junction bases numbered 3, after V lost 2 bases and J lost 6 bases. Per the germline V gene, CDR1 is SGHVS and CDR2 is FQNEAQ. The CDR3 DNA is TGTGCCAGCAGCTTAAACAGGGGTGCCGGGGAGCTGTTTTTT. Residues: CASSLNRGAGELFF.

The genes are TRBV4-3 and TRBJ1-6, with 8 bases identical to TRBD1. V lost 1 base to trimming and J lost 5 bases; unmatched junction nucleotides: 1. The CDR3 totals 15 residues. CDR1 and CDR2 (germline): LGHNA, YSLEER. This chain's CDR3 is CASSQGQGHNSPLHF. CDR3 coding DNA: TGCGCCAGCAGCCAAGGACAGGGGCATAATTCACCCCTCCACTTT.

The J gene is TRBJ2-1, the V gene TRBV2, with 7 bases identical to TRBD2. Germline V lookup: CDR1 SNHLY, CDR2 FYNNEI. V was clipped by 8 bases and J by 10 bases; unmatched bases: 11. The CDR3 runs 13 residues. In nucleotides, the CDR3 is TGTGCCAGCCGTCGGGACGCCGGGGGGGAGCAGTTCTTC. Protein: CASRRDAGGEQFF.

The rearrangement links TRBV29-1 to TRBJ1-1, with 7 bases matching TRBD1. The V gene's germline CDR1 is SQVTM and CDR2 ANQGSEA. J gave up 5 bases and V 6 bases, and 15 bases lay outside the gene matches. The CDR3 spans 15 residues. The CDR3 DNA reads as TGCAGCGTGGCCCCAGGGGTTTCAGGGGGGACTGAAGCTTTCTTT. Its protein product is CSVAPGVSGGTEAFF.

V and J are TRBV5-4 and TRBJ2-1; no definite D call. Germline V gene sequence: CDR1 SGHNT, CDR2 YYREEE (reference sequence). Deletions cut 0 bases from V and 0 bases from J, with 4 bases between. The CDR3 runs 14 residues. This CDR3 reads CASSLDGSYNEQFF. For the CDR3, the DNA is TGTGCCAGCAGCTTGGACGGCTCCTACAATGAGCAGTTCTTC.

J is TRBJ1-3 and V is TRBV11-2, with D maybe TRBD1 (5 bases). Trimming cost V 4 bases and J 2 bases, with 9 bases left between them. This CDR3 has 14 residues. Germline V gene lookup returns CDR1 SGHAT and CDR2 FQNNGV. The CDR3 loop is CASSSGGTGNTIYF. CDR3 coding DNA: TGTGCCAGCAGCTCCGGGGGTACTGGAAACACCATATATTTT.

CDR3 protein: CASSAGTSGGRYEQYF. In nucleotides, the CDR3 is TGTGCCAGCAGCGCCGGGACTAGCGGGGGGCGCTACGAGCAGTACTTC. The chain recombines TRBV9 with TRBJ2-7, with 15 bases that match TRBD2. The CDR3 runs 16 residues. Trimming removed 3 bases from V and 3 bases from J; junction bases left unmatched: 4. The V gene's germline CDR1 is SGDLS and CDR2 YYNGEE.

This clone was recorded only once. The V and J genes are TRBV3-1 (or the pseudogene TRBV3-2) and TRBJ1-1, with D perhaps TRBD1 (5 bases). CDR1 and CDR2 (germline): LGHDT, YNNKEL (reference sequence). This CDR3 has 11 amino acids. V lost 3 bases and J 7 bases, leaving 6 bases between the germline ends. CDR3 in amino acids: CASSQQGEAFF. The CDR3, as DNA: TGTGCCAGCAGCCAGCAGGGTGAAGCTTTCTTT.

J is TRBJ1-3 and V is TRBV11-2; D possibly corresponds to TRBD1 (5 bases). CDR1 and CDR2 (germline): SGHAT, FQNNGV. Trimming removed 4 bases at V and 4 bases at J, with 20 bases between. The CDR3 runs to 17 residues. CDR3 sequence: CASSSWRTGGGGNTIYF. DNA for the CDR3: TGTGCCAGCAGCTCATGGAGGACCGGGGGAGGCGGAAACACCATATATTTT.

The chain has TRBV7-8 and TRBJ1-1; possibly TRBD1 for D (6 bases). The CDR3 is 15 residues long. Trimming took 3 bases from V and 4 from J, leaving 15 bases between them. Germline lookup yields CDR1 SGHVS and CDR2 FQNEAQ. The CDR3 region has the DNA TGTGCCAGCAGCTTTAACAGGGTTCAAGTCACTGAAGCTTTCTTT. Its translation: CASSFNRVQVTEAFF.

The V call is TRBV5-1, the J call TRBJ2-1; TRBD2 aligns across 9 bases. V was clipped by 6 bases and J by 9 bases; unmatched bases: 19. The CDR3 loop spans 17 amino acids. Germline loops: CDR1 SGHRS, CDR2 YFSETQ. CDR3 sequence: CASIGSVSGGLGVEQFF. In DNA form, the CDR3 reads TGCGCCAGCATCGGTTCGGTTAGCGGGGGATTGGGGGTTGAGCAGTTCTTC. Variable domain in full (rest from reference TRBV5-1 and TRBJ2-1): KAGVTQTPRYLIKTRGQQVTLSCSPISGHRSVSWYQQTPGQGLQFLFEYFSETQRNKGNFPGRFSGRQFSNSRSEMNVSTLELGDSALYLCASIGSVSGGLGVEQFFGPGTRLTVL.

The rearrangement joins TRBV30 to TRBJ1-2; 9 bases map to TRBD1. V lost 5 bases and J lost 7; bases outside the gene matches: 5. The CDR3 has 12 residues. Germline-derived CDR1 and CDR2 are GTSNPN and SVGIG (reference sequence). The CDR3 reads CAWGRDRVGYTF. The DNA of the CDR3 is TGTGCCTGGGGACGGGACAGGGTTGGCTACACCTTC. The variable domain in full, with the rest retrieved from reference TRBV30 and TRBJ1-2, is SQTIHQWPATLVQPVGSPLSLECTVEGTSNPNLYWYRQAAGRGLQLLFYSVGIGQISSEVPQNLSASRPQDRQFILSSKKLLLSDSGFYLCAWGRDRVGYTFGSGTRLTVV.

This clone was detected only once. V usage is TRBV5-1 and J usage is TRBJ1-1, with 11 positions matching TRBD1. This CDR3 contains 14 residues. CDR1 SGHRS and CDR2 YFSETQ come from the germline V gene. V shed 3 bases and J 7 bases; nucleotides not matched to a gene: 5. In nucleotides, the CDR3 is TGCGCCAGCAGCTCGGGACAGGGGGTCGATGAAGCTTTCTTT. This codes for CASSSGQGVDEAFF.

The gene calls are TRBV6-2 or TRBV6-3 and TRBJ1-2; possibly TRBD1 for D (6 bases). The CDR3 consists of 17 residues. V was cut by 3 bases and J by 4 bases, with 21 bases left in between. The germline gives CDR1 MNHEY, CDR2 SVGEGT. CDR3 sequence reads: CASSYSTGQWTVYGYTF. CDR3 in DNA: TGTGCCAGCAGTTATTCAACCGGACAGTGGACTGTCTATGGCTACACCTTC.

This clone turned up a few times. The V gene is TRBV4-1, the J gene TRBJ2-7; tentatively, D is TRBD1 (6 bases). The ends were cut back, 5 bases at V and 6 bases at J, with 14 bases in the middle. The CDR3 runs to 13 residues. Germline loops: CDR1 MGHRA, CDR2 YSYEKL. The CDR3, as DNA: TGCGCCAGCAGCAACAGGGTGGTAAGCGAGCAGTACTTC. Residues: CASSNRVVSEQYF.

The V and J genes are TRBV7-2 and TRBJ2-4, with D possibly being TRBD1 (5 bases). The CDR3 is made up of 16 amino acids. Trimming cost V 1 base and J 0 bases, with 10 bases left between them. Germline assignment: CDR1 SGHTA and CDR2 FQGNSA. The CDR3, as DNA: TGTGCCAGCAGCTTAGAGACAGCTATAGCCAAAAACATTCAGTACTTC. This sequence encodes CASSLETAIAKNIQYF.

The sample holds a few counts of this clone. The rearrangement joins TRBV7-9 to TRBJ1-1; 10 bases are shared with TRBD1. The CDR3 has 16 residues. In germline, CDR1 is SEHNR, CDR2 FQNEAQ (reference sequence). V lost 5 bases and J lost 2; bases outside the gene matches: 8. This CDR3 is CASSHDRGLVNTEAFF. For the CDR3, the DNA is TGTGCCAGCAGCCACGACAGGGGGCTTGTAAACACTGAAGCTTTCTTT.

V and J are TRBV7-2 and TRBJ2-7, with 7 bases that match TRBD1. The CDR3 runs 15 residues. J gave up 1 base and V 5 bases, and 8 bases lay outside the gene matches. Germline CDR1 reads SGHTA; CDR2 reads FQGNSA. This chain's CDR3 is CASSISTGQSYEQYF. The CDR3 DNA sequence: TGTGCCAGCAGCATATCGACAGGGCAATCCTACGAGCAGTACTTC.

The chain is built from TRBV7-9 and TRBJ1-5; 8 bases line up with TRBD1. Germline CDR1 and CDR2: SEHNR and FQNEAQ (reference sequence). The CDR3 runs to 13 residues. V was clipped by 6 bases and J by 7 bases; unmatched bases: 5. CDR3 DNA: TGTGCCAGCAGTGGACAGGGAGGGCAGCCCCAGCATTTT. It codes for CASSGQGGQPQHF.